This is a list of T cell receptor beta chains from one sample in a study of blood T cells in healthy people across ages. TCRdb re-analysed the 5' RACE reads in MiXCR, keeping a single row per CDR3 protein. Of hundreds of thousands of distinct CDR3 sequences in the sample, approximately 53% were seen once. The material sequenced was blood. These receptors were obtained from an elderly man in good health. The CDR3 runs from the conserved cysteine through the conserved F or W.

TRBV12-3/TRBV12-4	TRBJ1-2	CASRSDRVPGGYGYTF
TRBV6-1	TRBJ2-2	CASSEQQGIGELFF
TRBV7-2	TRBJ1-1	CASSRSLMNTEAFF
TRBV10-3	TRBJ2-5	CAIRGQGEETQYF
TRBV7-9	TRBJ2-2	CASSLSTGGGTGELFF
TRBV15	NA	CATSRGGSGSAETQYF
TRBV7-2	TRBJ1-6	CASSLLRTYNSPLHF
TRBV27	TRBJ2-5	CASSHLGLSQETQYF
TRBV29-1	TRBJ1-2	CRSFGGAGYGYTF
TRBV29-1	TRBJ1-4	CSVRPTNEKLFF
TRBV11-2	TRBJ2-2	CASSALRNTGELFF
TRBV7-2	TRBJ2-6	CASSLVTVLTGANVLTF
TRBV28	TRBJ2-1	CASSLYDSVYGNEQFF
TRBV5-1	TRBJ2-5	CASSSYRDHVSEQYF
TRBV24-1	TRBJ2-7	CATSGPGANLYEQYF
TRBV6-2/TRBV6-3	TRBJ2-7	CATRTSGSYEQYF
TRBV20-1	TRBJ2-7	CSARPLQGLAGVSSYEQYF
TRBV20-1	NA	CSARGDSGLLNEQYF
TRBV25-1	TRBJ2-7	CASSDNSYEQYF
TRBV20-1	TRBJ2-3	CSARIAGGKHRYAYF
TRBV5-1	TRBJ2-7	CASSYTGAYEQYF
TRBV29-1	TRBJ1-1	CSVDETGMNTEAFF
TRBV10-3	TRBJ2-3	CAIRDPHATDTQYF
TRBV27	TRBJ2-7	CASRLAGVFAEQNF
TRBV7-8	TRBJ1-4	CASLRREGEKLFF
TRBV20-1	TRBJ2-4	CSARDWQLAKNIQYF
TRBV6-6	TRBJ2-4	CASNPDRGKNIQYF
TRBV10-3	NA	CATGGSQETQYF
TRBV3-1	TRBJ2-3	CASSQDRRGGHRYAYF
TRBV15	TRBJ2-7	CATSRELAGLDEQYF
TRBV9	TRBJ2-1	CASSGRTGGDEQFF
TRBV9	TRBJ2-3	CASSVAPSEYAYF
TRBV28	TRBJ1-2	CASTPPELFNGYTF
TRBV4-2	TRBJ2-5	CASSQDPSGQETQYF
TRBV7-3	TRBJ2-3	CVSSLWEIKSDTQYF
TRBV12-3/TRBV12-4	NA	CASSRASAGGEYEQYF